What follows describes a single T cell receptor (beta chain). Its antigen is unknown. The V end was cut by 3 bases, the J end by 7 bases, with 6 bases between. Germline V gives CDR1 DFQATT, CDR2 SNEGSKA (reference sequence). The CDR3 totals 10 residues. This sample was taken from a study of identical twins. Overall study results and limits: Compared with models, monozygotic twins showed more out-of-frame TCR alpha sharing.

From the 5' RACE reads, TCRdb called clonotypes with MiXCR, one entry per CDR3 protein. The table includes 430,000 or so distinct CDR3 sequences, roughly 26% detected once. These records were also assigned to another study, of T cells expressing NK-cell markers. This second study says: From sorted CD3+CD56+NKG2C+, CD3+CD56+NKG2C- and CD3+CD56-NKG2C+ T cells came the TCR beta repertoires. The contribution of dominant NKG2C+ clonotypes to CD8+ T cells in about 6 donors was roughly 1.0-7.5%. Several donors likewise had their CD3+CD56-NKG2C+ fraction led by these clonotypes.

This sequence joins TRBV20-1 and TRBJ1-1; D is unresolved. Sequenced input: CD4+ T cells sorted from blood. The TCR originated in a woman between 18 and 29 years old in good health. This CDR3 reads CSARNNEAFF. The CDR3, as DNA: TGCAGTGCTAGGAATAATGAAGCTTTCTTT.